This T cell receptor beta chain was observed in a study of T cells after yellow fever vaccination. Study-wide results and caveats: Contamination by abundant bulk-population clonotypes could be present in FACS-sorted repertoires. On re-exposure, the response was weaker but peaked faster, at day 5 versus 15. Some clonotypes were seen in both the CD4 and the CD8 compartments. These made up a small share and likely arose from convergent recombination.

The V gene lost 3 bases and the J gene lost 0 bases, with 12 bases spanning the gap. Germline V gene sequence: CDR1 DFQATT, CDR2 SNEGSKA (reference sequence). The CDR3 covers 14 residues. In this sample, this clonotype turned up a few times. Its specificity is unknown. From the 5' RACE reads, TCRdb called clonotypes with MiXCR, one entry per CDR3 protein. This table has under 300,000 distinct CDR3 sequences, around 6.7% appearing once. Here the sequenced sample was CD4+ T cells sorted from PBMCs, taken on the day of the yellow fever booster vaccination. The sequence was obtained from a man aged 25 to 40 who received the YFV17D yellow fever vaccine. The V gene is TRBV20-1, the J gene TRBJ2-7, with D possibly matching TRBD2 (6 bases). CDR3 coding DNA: TGCAGTGCTAGTGTCGGTAGCGGCTCCTACGAGCAGTACTTC. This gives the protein CSASVGSGSYEQYF.